This T cell receptor (beta chain) was sequenced for a study of T cell clones after liver transplantation. Study details: TCRbeta sequencing after a pre-transplant mixed lymphocyte reaction identified graft-donor-reactive clones, later tracked in post-transplant blood.

Germline V gene lookup returns CDR1 SQVTM and CDR2 ANQGSEA. V lost 6 bases, J lost 5 bases, and 11 bases stayed unmatched. The CDR3 loop spans 15 amino acids. Clones were sequenced by immunoSEQ multiplex PCR, and TCRdb holds only the in-frame ones, with some missing. Of 55,000 to 80,000 clones detected, roughly nine tenths appear once; the ten largest clones hold under 3.5%. The chain employs TRBV29-1 and TRBJ2-1; the match to TRBD2 covers 9 bases. Sequencing was performed on CD4+ T cells from blood, taken before liver transplant. This receptor was identified in a human donor who received a liver transplant. The DNA of the CDR3 is TGCAGCGTGGTGACGCCGGGACTAGCCCACAATGAGCAGTTCTTC. Its protein is CSVVTPGLAHNEQFF.